One sample yielded the 13 T cell receptor beta chains listed below, sequenced in a study of tumor-infiltrating lymphocytes in glioblastoma multiforme. Three nested ARM-PCR rounds with V-beta and C-beta primers built TCRB libraries. MiXCR was run by TCRdb on the multiplex PCR reads, yielding one entry per CDR3 protein. The sample holds roughly 15,000 distinct CDR3 sequences; around 70% are singletons and the top ten take about 40%. Sample: brain tumor tissue. The receptor source for this set is a male donor with glioblastoma.

Details on this clonotype: A much more abundant neighbour one base away suggests this may be a read error. The J gene is TRBJ1-1, the V gene TRBV11-1; no clear D gene. This CDR3 spans 13 amino acids. Germline V gene data show CDR1 as SGHAT and CDR2 as FQDESV (reference sequence). V lost 1 base to trimming and J lost 4 bases, with 7 bases between them. DNA for the CDR3: TGTGCCAGCAGCTTAGGGCCTCTCACTGAAGCTTTCTTT. This encodes CASSLGPLTEAFF.

The chain recombines TRBV11-1 with TRBJ2-2, with D unclear. Trimming pared 7 bases from V and 3 bases from J, leaving 15 bases between. The CDR3 totals 15 residues. Germline V CDR1 and CDR2: SGHAT, FQDESV (reference sequence). The CDR3 loop is CASIMMSTDTGELFF. The CDR3 coding sequence is TGTGCCAGCATCATGATGTCGACGGACACCGGGGAGCTGTTTTTT.

As regards this clonotype: A read error may produce the germline difference seen at one junction end. The rearrangement joins TRBV20-1 to TRBJ1-6; 7 bases align to TRBD1. Germline CDR1 is DFQATT and CDR2 is SNEGSKA (reference sequence). There are 17 residues in the CDR3. The chain's CDR3 is CNAPLYGGTANNSPLHF. The CDR3 nucleotides read TGCAATGCTCCTCTTTACGGTGGGACAGCAAATAACTCACCCCTCCACTTT.

The chain employs TRBV11-2 and TRBJ2-3; perhaps TRBD2 as D (7 bases). There are 17 residues in the CDR3. With 7 bases removed from V and 2 bases from J, the gap between germline ends came to 22 bases. Germline V gene data show CDR1 as SGHAT and CDR2 as FQNNGV. The CDR3 is CASTRSRGAYPTDTQYF. CDR3 nucleotides: TGTGCCAGCACGAGAAGTCGGGGGGCATACCCCACAGATACGCAGTATTTT.

On this clonotype: One junction end disagrees with the germline gene, perhaps due to a read error. J is TRBJ2-3 and V is TRBV4-2; D perhaps matches TRBD2 (6 bases). The CDR3 sequence is 17 residues long. Germline V gene data show CDR1 as LGHNA and CDR2 as YNFKEQ. The CDR3 coding sequence is TGTGCCAGCAGCCGGGTCGGATTAGCGGACCCCACAGGTACGCAGTATTTT. It specifies CASSRVGLADPTGTQYF.

The chain is built from TRBV11-3 and TRBJ1-1; the D gene is possibly TRBD1 (5 bases). Germline V gene data show CDR1 as SGHNT and CDR2 as YENEEA. Deletions cut 8 bases from V and 8 bases from J, with 9 bases between. The CDR3 consists of 10 residues. The CDR3 DNA reads TGTGCCAGCCCAAGGGGAGAAGCTTTCTTT. Translated, it gives CASPRGEAFF.

As regards this clonotype: Just one base apart from a much larger clone, this may be a read error. This chain uses TRBV6-5 with TRBJ1-1, with TRBD1 matching over 7 bases. CDR1 and CDR2 (germline): MNHEY, SVGAGI. The CDR3 extends over 12 amino acids. In DNA form, the CDR3 reads TGTGCCAGCAGTTTGACAGGGACGGGGGCTCCCTTT. As protein: CASSLTGTGAPF.

As for this clonotype: This CDR3 fails to terminate in the conserved phenylalanine or tryptophan, so it likely reflects a read error. This chain uses TRBV11-2 with TRBJ2-1, with D tentatively TRBD1 (6 bases). CDR1 is SGHAT and CDR2 is FQNNGV in the germline V gene. CDR3 length equals 13 residues. This CDR3 reads CAGGLDRGNEQFL. CDR3 nucleotide sequence: TGTGCCGGCGGCTTAGATAGGGGGAATGAACAGTTCTTA.

This clonotype was found a few times. The genes are TRBV4-1 and TRBJ2-5; D possibly corresponds to TRBD1 (7 bases). Trimming took off 3 bases at V and 4 bases at J, with 24 bases between the two ends. CDR1 is MGHRA and CDR2 is YSYEKL in the germline V gene. The CDR3 consists of 18 residues. CDR3 protein: CASSHTLGGVGGRETQYF. In DNA, the CDR3 is TGCGCCAGCAGCCACACGTTGGGGGGAGTAGGGGGCCGAGAGACCCAGTACTTC.

Comments on this clonotype: One junction end does not reproduce the germline sequence, and a read error may be involved. The V gene is TRBV29-1, the J gene TRBJ2-2; either TRBD1 or TRBD2 may supply D (5 bases each). Germline assignment: CDR1 SQVTM and CDR2 ANQGSEA. The CDR3 extends over 13 amino acids. This CDR3 is CSALTANTGKLVF. In nucleotides, the CDR3 is TGCAGCGCCCTGACAGCGAACACCGGGAAGCTGGTTTTT.

Notes on this clonotype: The junction differs from germline at one of its ends, possibly a read error. This chain uses TRBV4-1 with TRBJ2-7, with TRBD2 matching 9 bases. CDR3 size: 16 residues. Germline CDR1 reads MGHRA; CDR2 reads YSYEKL. CDR3 DNA sequence: TGCGCCAGTAGCCACATAGCGGGAGCGCCCTTAAACGAGCAGTACTTC. This translates into CASSHIAGAPLNEQYF.

This chain joins TRBV11-2 and TRBJ2-2; D unclear. Trimming removed 0 bases at V and 2 bases at J, with 4 bases between. This CDR3 has 14 amino acids. Per germline, CDR1 SGHAT and CDR2 FQNNGV. CDR3 loop: CASSLDFNTGELFF. For the CDR3, the DNA is TGTGCCAGCAGCTTAGACTTCAACACCGGGGAGCTGTTTTTT.

Of note for this clonotype: The germline gene is not matched at one end of the junction; a read error may be the cause. CDR3 coding DNA: TGTGTCAGCAGCTCGAGGGTGGAGGGTGAGCAGTACTTC. Amino acid sequence: CVSSSRVEGEQYF. This chain connects TRBV11-1 to TRBJ2-1, with D tentatively TRBD2 (6 bases). The J call may be mistaken, given a closer DNA end match to TRBJ2-7. The CDR3 length is 13 residues. Germline CDR1 and CDR2: SGHAT and FQDESV (reference sequence).